A single sample gave rise to the 11 T cell receptor beta chains below, sequenced in a study of OX40 agonist ivuxolimab in advanced cancers. Assay: immunoSEQ multiplex PCR; the TCRdb copy retains only in-frame clones and omits some. The data hold around 24,000 clones, with 85% observed a single time. The specimen was CD4+ or CD8+ T cells sorted from blood, collected in a trial of the OX40 agonist ivuxolimab. The receptors stem from an adult with an advanced solid tumor such as melanoma, head and neck, liver or kidney cancer.

The rearrangement links TRBV5-1 to TRBJ1-2, with D possibly matching TRBD1 (6 bases). The CDR3 is 13 amino acids. CDR1 and CDR2 from the germline V gene are SGHRS and YFSETQ. V lost 6 bases to trimming and J lost 7 bases, with 16 bases between them. This CDR3 is CASTGQSSGGYTF. The CDR3 nucleotides are TGCGCCAGCACCGGACAGTCGTCGGGTGGCTACACCTTC.

Here the CDR3 reads CASRNPGQRTEQYF. The CDR3 coding sequence is TGCGCCAGCAGAAACCCGGGACAGAGAACCGAGCAGTACTTC. The chain employs TRBV4-1 and TRBJ2-7; 7 bases align to TRBD1. Germline values: CDR1 MGHRA, CDR2 YSYEKL. The CDR3 spans 14 residues. V lost 6 bases and J lost 6; bases outside the gene matches: 11.

This chain connects TRBV9 to TRBJ2-1; 10 bases are shared with TRBD2. The CDR3 totals 16 residues. The V segment lost 3 bases and the J segment 0 bases; nucleotides outside the gene matches: 3. Germline V lookup: CDR1 SGDLS, CDR2 YYNGEE. CDR3 DNA sequence: TGTGCCAGCAGCGAGTCTAGCGGGGGCTCCTACAATGAGCAGTTCTTC. Residues: CASSESSGGSYNEQFF.

The chain combines TRBV11-2 with TRBJ2-5, with D possibly called TRBD1 or TRBD2 (5 bases each). V lost 5 bases and J 1 base, leaving 20 bases between the germline ends. This CDR3 has 17 amino acids. The germline CDR1 and CDR2 sequences are SGHAT and FQNNGV. CDR3: CASSLGAFLGPQETQYF. The CDR3, as DNA: TGTGCCAGCAGCCTCGGGGCATTCCTGGGTCCCCAAGAGACCCAGTACTTC.

The genes are TRBV5-6 and TRBJ2-1; no definite D call. This CDR3 comprises 13 residues. Germline CDR1 is SGHDT and CDR2 is YYEEEE. Trimming left V 0 bases short and J 6 bases short, with 7 bases between. CDR3 residues: CASSLDQSNEQFF. The CDR3 DNA reads as TGTGCCAGCAGCTTGGATCAGAGCAATGAGCAGTTCTTC. The whole variable domain, filled in from reference TRBV5-6 and TRBJ2-1, reads DAGVTQSPTHLIKTRGQQVTLRCSPKSGHDTVSWYQQALGQGPQFIFQYYEEEERQRGNFPDRFSGHQFPNYSSELNVNALLLGDSALYLCASSLDQSNEQFFGPGTRLTVL.

The chain has TRBV10-1 and TRBJ2-7; D remains ambiguous. CDR3 length equals 11 residues. The V gene lost 6 bases and the J gene lost 3 bases, with 6 bases spanning the gap. Germline V gene lookup returns CDR1 WNHNN and CDR2 SYGVQD (reference sequence). The CDR3, as DNA: TGCGCCAGCAGACATATCTACGAGCAGTACTTC. Translation gives CASRHIYEQYF.

The rearrangement links TRBV5-1 to TRBJ2-2; TRBD2 agrees at 10 bases. Germline values: CDR1 SGHRS, CDR2 YFSETQ. V was clipped by 8 bases and J by 5 bases; unmatched bases: 15. This CDR3 has 17 residues. CDR3 amino acids: CARREREGLLGTGELFF. In nucleotides, the CDR3 is TGCGCCAGAAGGGAGCGGGAGGGCCTTCTAGGAACCGGGGAGCTGTTTTTT.

The chain combines TRBV13 with TRBJ2-2, with TRBD2 matching over 8 bases. With V trimmed by 5 bases and J by 6 bases, 8 bases remained unmatched. The germline gives CDR1 PRHDT, CDR2 FYEKMQ (reference sequence). This CDR3 region has 15 residues. The CDR3 nucleotides read TGTGCCAGCAGCCCGGGACCCGGGGGGGCCGGGGAGCTGTTTTTT. This encodes CASSPGPGGAGELFF.

This clone qualifies as medium-sized. The chain combines TRBV7-8 with TRBJ1-2, with D unresolved. Trimming took off 5 bases at V and 4 bases at J, with 14 bases between the two ends. Germline assignment: CDR1 SGHVS and CDR2 FQNEAQ. This CDR3 has 14 residues. CDR3 sequence: CASSLEDGFYGYTF. Written as DNA, the CDR3 is TGTGCCAGCAGCCTCGAGGACGGGTTCTATGGCTACACCTTC.

This chain links TRBV30 with TRBJ1-1, with TRBD1 as a possible D gene (5 bases). V dropped 6 bases and J dropped 1 base, with 15 bases sitting between them. The CDR3 covers 14 residues. The germline gives CDR1 GTSNPN, CDR2 SVGIG (reference sequence). The DNA for the CDR3 is TGTGCCTGTTACTCCCGGGACGGGAACACTGAAGCTTTCTTT. Translating gives CACYSRDGNTEAFF.

This chain uses TRBV28 with TRBJ1-2; TRBD1 matches at 7 bases. The CDR3 has 16 residues. The V gene end was trimmed by 8 bases and the J gene end by 4 bases; junction bases not matched to a gene: 16. Germline CDR1 and CDR2: MDHEN and SYDVKM. The CDR3 coding sequence is TGTGCCAGCCGCCTCCGGGCAGGGGGTATTGGCTATGGCTACACCTTC. Amino acid sequence: CASRLRAGGIGYGYTF.